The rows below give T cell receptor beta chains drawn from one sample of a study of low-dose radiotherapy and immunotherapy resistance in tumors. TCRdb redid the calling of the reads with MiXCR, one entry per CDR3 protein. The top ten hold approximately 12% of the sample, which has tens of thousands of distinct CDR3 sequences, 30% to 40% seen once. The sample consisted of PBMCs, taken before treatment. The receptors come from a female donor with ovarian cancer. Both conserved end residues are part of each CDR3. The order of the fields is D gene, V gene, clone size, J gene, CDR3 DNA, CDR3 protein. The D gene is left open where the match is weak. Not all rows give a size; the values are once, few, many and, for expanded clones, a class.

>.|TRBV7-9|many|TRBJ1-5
TGTGCCAGCAGCTTGGGATTCGGGCAGGGTCATCAGCCCCAGCATTTT
CASSLGFGQGHQPQHF
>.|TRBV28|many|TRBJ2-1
TGTGCCAGCAGTTCGACAGCTTACTTCTCCTACAATGAGCAGTTCTTC
CASSSTAYFSYNEQFF
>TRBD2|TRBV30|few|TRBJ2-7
TGTGCCTGGAGTGTGGCTAGCGGTTACGAGCAGTACTTC
CAWSVASGYEQYF
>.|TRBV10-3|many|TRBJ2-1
TGTGCCATCAGTGCGGACAGTCCCAATGAGCAGTTCTTC
CAISADSPNEQFF
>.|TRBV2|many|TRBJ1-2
TGTGCCAGCCGGATCTCAAGAGACTATGGCTACACCTTC
CASRISRDYGYTF
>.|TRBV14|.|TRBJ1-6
TGTGCCAGCAGCCAACTAGCGGAGAATTCACCCCTCCACTTT
CASSQLAENSPLHF
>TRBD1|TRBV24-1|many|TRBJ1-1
TGTGCCACACGACAGGGAGGCATGAACACTGAAGCTTTCTTT
CATRQGGMNTEAFF
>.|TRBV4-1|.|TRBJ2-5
TGCGCCAGCAGCCAAGTCCCCGGGAGCGAGACCCAGTACTTC
CASSQVPGSETQYF
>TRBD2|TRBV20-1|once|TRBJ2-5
TGCAGTGCGGCCGGGACTAGTGATTTCGGGATGGAGGGAGGCGAGACCCAGTACTTC
CSAAGTSDFGMEGGETQYF
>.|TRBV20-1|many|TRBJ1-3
TGCAGTGCTCAGCCCCCGGGGGATAACACCATATATTTT
CSAQPPGDNTIYF
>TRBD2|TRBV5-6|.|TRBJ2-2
TGTGCCAGCAGTCAGGGACTAGCGGGAGATGCCGGGGAGCTGTTTTTT
CASSQGLAGDAGELFF
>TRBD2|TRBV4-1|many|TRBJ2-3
TGCGCCAGCAGCCACGAACTAGCGGGGGGGAGAGATACGCAGTATTTT
CASSHELAGGRDTQYF
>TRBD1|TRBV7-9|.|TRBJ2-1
TGTGCCAGCAGCTCCCTCGGGGGACAGGGATTCAATGAGCAGTTCTTC
CASSSLGGQGFNEQFF
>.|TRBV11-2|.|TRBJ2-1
TGTGCCAGCAGCTTGGTCAGGGGAGCCAATGAGCAGTTCTTC
CASSLVRGANEQFF
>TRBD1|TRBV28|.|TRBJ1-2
TGTGCCAGCAGGGCACAGGGGGGAGATTATGGCTACACCTTC
CASRAQGGDYGYTF
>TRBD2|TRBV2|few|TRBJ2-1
TGTGCCAGCAAAGGAGGGCGGGACTATCGAAATGAGCAGTTCTTC
CASKGGRDYRNEQFF
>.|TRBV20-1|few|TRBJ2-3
TGCAGTGCATTTCTCCCCGGGGGGCCCACAGATACGCAGTATTTT
CSAFLPGGPTDTQYF
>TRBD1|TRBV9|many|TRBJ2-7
TGTGCCAGCAGCGACCACAGGGGGAGCGAGCAGTACTTC
CASSDHRGSEQYF
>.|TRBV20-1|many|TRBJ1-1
TGCAGTGCCTCGTCGGGCAGGGGAATCCTGAACACTGAAGCTTTCTTT
CSASSGRGILNTEAFF
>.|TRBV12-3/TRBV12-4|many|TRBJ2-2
TGTGCCAGCAGCTTCGGGACTTCCAACACCGGGGAGCTGTTTTTT
CASSFGTSNTGELFF